The T cell receptor beta chain under discussion was sequenced for a study of T cell responses to AZD1222 COVID-19 vaccine. Between the trimmed V and J ends, which lost 0 bases and 6 bases, there was a span of 16 bases. The CDR3 extends over 15 amino acids. The germline gives CDR1 SGDLS, CDR2 YYNGEE. Study observations and caveats: Seropositive at baseline were only a handful of AZD1222 recipients.

The protocol was immunoSEQ multiplex PCR, while the TCRdb copy is restricted to in-frame clones and leaves out a portion. This table holds 150,000 or so clones, just over 90% found once. About this clone itself: Its target is not known.

The sample consisted of peripheral blood, taken on day 0 of MenACWY control vaccination. This TCR was sampled from an adult in good health. The rearrangement joins TRBV9 to TRBJ2-7; maybe TRBD1 (5 bases). Here the CDR3 DNA reads TGTGCCAGCAGCGTAGGCTCGGTCGCTCAGGGCGAGCAGTACTTC. Protein product: CASSVGSVAQGEQYF.